This TCR beta chain was recovered during a study of T cell responses to AZD1222 COVID-19 vaccine. Overall study findings and caveats: Variant regions that are unmutated are reportedly the target of nearly half of spike-specific TCRs. AZD1222 recipients seropositive at baseline numbered only 6 or 7. Increased Spike-specific TCR breadth and depth were observed after two AZD1222 doses. Clonal diversity may have been underestimated, and the donors were mostly white British, with more females than males.

Sequencing used immunoSEQ multiplex PCR; TCRdb keeps in-frame clones, though not all of them. This sample has 120,000 or so clones, with about nine tenths found just once. A note on this clone: Its matching antigen is unknown.

The receptor's source is an adult in good health. Here the sequenced sample was peripheral blood, taken on day 0 of AZD1222 vaccination.

The CDR3 bases are TGTGCCAGCTCAAGGACAGGCGGAGGGAGCACTGAAGCTTTCTTT. Translating gives CASSRTGGGSTEAFF. The genes are TRBV18 and TRBJ1-1, with 7 bases identical to TRBD1. Per the germline V gene, CDR1 is KGHSH and CDR2 is LQKENI. J was trimmed by 4 bases and V by 5 bases; bases with no gene match: 10. The CDR3 is made up of 15 amino acids.